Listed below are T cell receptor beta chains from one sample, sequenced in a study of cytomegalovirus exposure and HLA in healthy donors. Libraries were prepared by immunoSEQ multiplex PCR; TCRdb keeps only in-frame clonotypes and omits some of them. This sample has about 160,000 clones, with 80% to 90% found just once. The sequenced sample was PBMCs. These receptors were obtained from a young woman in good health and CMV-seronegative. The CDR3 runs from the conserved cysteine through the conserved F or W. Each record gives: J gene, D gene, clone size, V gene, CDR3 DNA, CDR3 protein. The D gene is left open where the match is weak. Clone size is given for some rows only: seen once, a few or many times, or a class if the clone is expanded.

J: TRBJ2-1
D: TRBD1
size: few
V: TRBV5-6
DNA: TGTGCCAGCAGTTCACCCTACAGGGGCGGTGAGCAGTTCTTC
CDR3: CASSSPYRGGEQFF

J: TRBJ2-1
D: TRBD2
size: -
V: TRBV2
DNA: TGTGCCAGCAGTGGTGTAGCGGGAGGAAGTTGGAATGAGCAGTTCTTC
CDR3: CASSGVAGGSWNEQFF

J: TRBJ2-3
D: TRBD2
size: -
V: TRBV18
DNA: TGTGCCAGCGCTACAGTGCGGACTAGCGGGAACACAGATACGCAGTATTTT
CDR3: CASATVRTSGNTDTQYF

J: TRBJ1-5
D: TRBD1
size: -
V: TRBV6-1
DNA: TGTGCCAGCAGTGGGGACAGCTTTAATCAGCCCCAGCATTTT
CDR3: CASSGDSFNQPQHF

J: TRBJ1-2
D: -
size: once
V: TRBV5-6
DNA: TGTGCCAGCAGCTATTCCTTACAGAGATTCTATGGCTACACCTTC
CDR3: CASSYSLQRFYGYTF

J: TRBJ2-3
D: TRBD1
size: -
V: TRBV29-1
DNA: TGCAGCGTCGACAGGGTAAAGGGGCGAAGAACAGATACGCAGTATTTT
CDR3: CSVDRVKGRRTDTQYF

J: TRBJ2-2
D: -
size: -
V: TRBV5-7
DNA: TGTGCCAGCAGCTTGACAGGGGTCCGCGGGGTGGCCGGGGAGCTGTTTTTT
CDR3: CASSLTGVRGVAGELFF

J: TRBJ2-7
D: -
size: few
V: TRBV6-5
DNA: TGTGCCAGCAGTTATAGTAGGGCAGGGGTCTCCTACGAGCAGTACTTC
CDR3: CASSYSRAGVSYEQYF

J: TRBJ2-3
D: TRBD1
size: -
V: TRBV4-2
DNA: TGTGCCAGCAGCCGCGGACAGGGGGATAGCACAGATACGCAGTATTTT
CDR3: CASSRGQGDSTDTQYF

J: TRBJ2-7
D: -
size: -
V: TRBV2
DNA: TGTGCCAGCAGTCCCCCCGGGGGCTCCTACGAGCAGTACTTC
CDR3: CASSPPGGSYEQYF

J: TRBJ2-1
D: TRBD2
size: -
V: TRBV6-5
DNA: TGTGCCAGCATTCAGACTAGCGGGACGGATGAGCAGTTCTTC
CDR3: CASIQTSGTDEQFF

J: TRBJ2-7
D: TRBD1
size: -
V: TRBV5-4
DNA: TGTGCCAGCAGCTTGGGGGGGGGACAGGGGGATCGCGAGCAGTACTTC
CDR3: CASSLGGGQGDREQYF

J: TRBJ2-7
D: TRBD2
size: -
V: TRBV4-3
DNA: TGCGCCAGCAGCCAAGAAGCGGGGCATAAGCAGTACTTC
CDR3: CASSQEAGHKQYF

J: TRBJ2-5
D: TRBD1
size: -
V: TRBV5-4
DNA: TGTGCCGGGGGACAGGGACAAGAGACCCAGTACTTC
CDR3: CAGGQGQETQYF

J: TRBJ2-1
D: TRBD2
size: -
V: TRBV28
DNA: TGTGCCAGCAGTTTATCGGGACTAGCGGTGTTCTTC
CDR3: CASSLSGLAVFF

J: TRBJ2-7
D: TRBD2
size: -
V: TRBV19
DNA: TGTGCCAGTAGTATAACTAGCGGGGATCTTTACTACGAGCAGTACTTC
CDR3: CASSITSGDLYYEQYF

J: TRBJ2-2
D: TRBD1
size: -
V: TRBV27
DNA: TGTGCCAGCAGGACGTACAGGGGGTACACCGGGGAGCTGTTTTTT
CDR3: CASRTYRGYTGELFF

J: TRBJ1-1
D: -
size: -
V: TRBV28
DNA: TGTGCCAGCAGTCCTCCGCCGACAACTGAAGCTTTCTTT
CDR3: CASSPPPTTEAFF

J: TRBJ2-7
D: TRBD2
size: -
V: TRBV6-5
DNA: TGTGCCAGCAGTTCCCGGACTAGCGGGAGCTCCTACGAGCAGTACTTC
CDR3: CASSSRTSGSSYEQYF

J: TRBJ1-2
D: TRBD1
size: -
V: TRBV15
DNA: TGTGCCACCAGCAGAGGTATACAGGGGATGCATGGCTACACCTTC
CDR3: CATSRGIQGMHGYTF

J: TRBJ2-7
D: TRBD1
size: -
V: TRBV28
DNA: TGTGCCAGCAGGTCACAAGGGACAGTATGGGAGTACGAGCAGTACTTC
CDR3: CASRSQGTVWEYEQYF

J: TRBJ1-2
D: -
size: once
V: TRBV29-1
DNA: TGCAGCGTTTTACAGGGTAATGGCTACACCTTC
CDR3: CSVLQGNGYTF

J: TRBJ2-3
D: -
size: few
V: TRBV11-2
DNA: TGTGCCAGCAGCTTTAACACAGATACGCAGTATTTT
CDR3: CASSFNTDTQYF

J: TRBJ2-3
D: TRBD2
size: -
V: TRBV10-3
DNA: TGTGCCATCAGTGAGTTTCTAGCGGGTACAGATACGCAGTATTTT
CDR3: CAISEFLAGTDTQYF

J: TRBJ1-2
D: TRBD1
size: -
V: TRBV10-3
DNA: TGTGCCATCCGGCGGGACAGGGGCGTCAGGGGCTACACCTTC
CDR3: CAIRRDRGVRGYTF

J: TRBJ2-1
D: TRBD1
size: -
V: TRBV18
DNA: TGTGCCAGCTCACCAGGGGACAGATTTTACAATGAGCAGTTCTTC
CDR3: CASSPGDRFYNEQFF

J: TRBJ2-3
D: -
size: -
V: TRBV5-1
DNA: TGCGCCAGCAGATCACCCCAGACGGGATCTGCAGATACGCAGTATTTT
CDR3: CASRSPQTGSADTQYF

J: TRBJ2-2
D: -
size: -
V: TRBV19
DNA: TGTGCCAGTAGTTTAACCGGGGAGCTGTTTTTT
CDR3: CASSLTGELFF

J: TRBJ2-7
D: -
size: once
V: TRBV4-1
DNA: TGCGCCAGCAGCCCCACCGGGACCTACGAGCAGTACTTC
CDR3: CASSPTGTYEQYF

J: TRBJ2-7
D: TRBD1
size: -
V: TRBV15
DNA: TGTGCCACCAGCAGAGATCAGGGGGACAGGTTGTCCTACGAGCAGTACTTC
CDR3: CATSRDQGDRLSYEQYF

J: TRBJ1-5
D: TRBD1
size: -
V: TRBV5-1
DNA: TGCGCCAGCAGCTTGGAGGGGGCTGCGCCCCAGCATTTT
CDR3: CASSLEGAAPQHF

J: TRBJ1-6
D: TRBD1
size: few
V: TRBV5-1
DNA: TGCGCCAGCAGCTTGGAGGCAGGGGGTAATTCACCCCTCCACTTT
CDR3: CASSLEAGGNSPLHF

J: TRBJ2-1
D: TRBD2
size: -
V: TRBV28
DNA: TGTGCCAGCAGTTCAAGCGGGAGGGATCAGTTCTTC
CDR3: CASSSSGRDQFF

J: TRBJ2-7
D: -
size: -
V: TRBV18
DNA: TGTGCCAGCTCACAAATATTTCTACTCGAGCAGTACTTC
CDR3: CASSQIFLLEQYF

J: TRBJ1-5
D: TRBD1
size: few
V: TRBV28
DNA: TGTGCCAGCAGCCACCTCGGGCTTGACAGGGGGATCTATAGCAATCAGCCCCAGCATTTT
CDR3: CASSHLGLDRGIYSNQPQHF

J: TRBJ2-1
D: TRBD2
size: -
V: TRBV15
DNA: TGTGCCACCAGAGTCGGACTAGCGGGAGGGGCCTACAATGAGCAGTTCTTC
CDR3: CATRVGLAGGAYNEQFF

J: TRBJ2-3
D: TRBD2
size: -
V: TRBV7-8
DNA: TGTGCCAGCAGCTCGACTACAGGGCGACTAGCGGGATACCTTTTT
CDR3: CASSSTTGRLAGYLF

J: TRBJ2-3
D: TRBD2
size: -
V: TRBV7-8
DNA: TGTGCCAGCGGCTTACTAGCGGGAGGTGTGGGCACAGATACGCAGTATTTT
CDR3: CASGLLAGGVGTDTQYF

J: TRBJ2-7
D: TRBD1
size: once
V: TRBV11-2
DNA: TGTGCCAGCAGCCGGACAGGCAGCAGCTCCTACGAGCAGTACTTC
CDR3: CASSRTGSSSYEQYF

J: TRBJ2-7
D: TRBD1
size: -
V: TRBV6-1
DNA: TGTGCCAGCAGTGAAGCTAACAGGGGGCCGTACGAGCAGTACTTC
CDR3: CASSEANRGPYEQYF

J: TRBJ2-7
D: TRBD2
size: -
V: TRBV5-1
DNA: TGCGCCAGCAGCTTTGGCGGGAGGATCTATGAGCAGTACTTC
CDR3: CASSFGGRIYEQYF

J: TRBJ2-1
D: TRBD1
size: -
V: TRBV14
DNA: TGTGCCAGCAGCCAAGATTCGGGACAGGGTGCGGATGAGCAGTTCTTC
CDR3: CASSQDSGQGADEQFF

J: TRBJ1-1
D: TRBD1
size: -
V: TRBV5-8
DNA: TGTGCCAGCAAAATTTCCAGGGGGCCCGGGGAAACTTTCTTT
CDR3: CASKISRGPGETFF

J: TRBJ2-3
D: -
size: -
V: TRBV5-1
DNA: TGCGCCAGCAGACTTAGTGCTTCAGATACGCAGTATTTT
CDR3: CASRLSASDTQYF

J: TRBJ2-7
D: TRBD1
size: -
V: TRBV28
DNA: TGTGCCAGCAGTTTCCCGGGACAGGGGGCAAGGGAGCAGTACTTC
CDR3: CASSFPGQGAREQYF

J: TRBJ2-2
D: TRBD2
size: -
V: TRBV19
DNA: TGTGCCAGCAAAAGCGGGGGCAACACCGGGGAGCTGTTTTTT
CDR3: CASKSGGNTGELFF

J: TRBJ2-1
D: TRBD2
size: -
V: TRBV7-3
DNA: TGTGCCAGCAGCTTAGCGGGAGCCGTCTACAATGAGCAGTTCTTC
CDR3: CASSLAGAVYNEQFF

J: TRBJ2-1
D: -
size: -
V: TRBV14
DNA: TGTGCCAGCAGCCAAGCGGGAGCGGGCCCGGGGCAGTTCTTC
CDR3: CASSQAGAGPGQFF

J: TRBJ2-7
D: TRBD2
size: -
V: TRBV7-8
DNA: TGTGCCAGCAGCGTCACAGGGGGAGGACTAGCGGGAGCCGTATACGAGCAGTACTTC
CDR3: CASSVTGGGLAGAVYEQYF

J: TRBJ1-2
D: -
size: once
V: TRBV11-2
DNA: TGTGCCAGCAGCTTGCATTCAAGGCAGGGGTACGGCTACACCTTC
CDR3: CASSLHSRQGYGYTF

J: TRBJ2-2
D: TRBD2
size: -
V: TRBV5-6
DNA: TGTGCCAGCAGCCCGGGTGCGGGAGCGCTCACCGGGGAGCTGTTTTTT
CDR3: CASSPGAGALTGELFF

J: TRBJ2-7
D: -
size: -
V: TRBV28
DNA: TGTGCCAGCAGTTTACCCCCGAGGGCTAGCCCTTTTTCCTACGAGCAGTACTTC
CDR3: CASSLPPRASPFSYEQYF

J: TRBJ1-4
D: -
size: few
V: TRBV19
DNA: TGTGCCAGTAGTATAGGACAGTTGGGGGAAAAACTGTTTTTT
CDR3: CASSIGQLGEKLFF

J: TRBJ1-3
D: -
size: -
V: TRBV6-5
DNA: TGTGCCAGCAGTCATCGACAGGCCGGTGGTGACACCATATATTTT
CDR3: CASSHRQAGGDTIYF

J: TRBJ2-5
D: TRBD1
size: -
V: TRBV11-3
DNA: TGTGCCAGCAGCCCCGACAGGGGAGAGACCCAGTACTTC
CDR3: CASSPDRGETQYF

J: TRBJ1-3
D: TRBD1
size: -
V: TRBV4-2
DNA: TGTGCCAGCAGCCCCTTGCCGGGACAGGACACCATATATTTT
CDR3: CASSPLPGQDTIYF

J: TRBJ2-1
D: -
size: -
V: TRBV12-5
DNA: TGTGCTAGTGGTCGAAATAGCTACAATGAGCAGTTCTTC
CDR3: CASGRNSYNEQFF

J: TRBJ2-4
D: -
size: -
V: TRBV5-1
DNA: TGCGCCAGCAGCTTGGACAGGGTATCCAAAAACATTCAGTACTTC
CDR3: CASSLDRVSKNIQYF